Below, 5 T cell receptor beta chains from the same sample are listed, as sequenced in a study of radiotherapy plus CTLA-4 blockade in lung cancer. The assay was immunoSEQ multiplex PCR, and TCRdb's table has in-frame clones only and misses some. Altogether over 100,000 clones are present, approximately 80% being singletons, with the ten largest covering roughly 3.1%. The sample was peripheral blood, taken from a patient treated with radiotherapy plus ipilimumab. The receptors were gathered from a human donor with non-small cell lung cancer that progressed on radiotherapy plus ipilimumab. Some clones in this sample may be carry-over from other donors' samples.

The chain is built from TRBV29-1 and TRBJ1-2; no firm D call. This CDR3 region has 11 residues. V gave up 0 bases and J gave up 6 bases, with 5 bases separating them. Germline-derived CDR1 and CDR2 are SQVTM and ANQGSEA. CDR3 DNA sequence: TGCAGCGTTGAAGATGCCGATGGCTACACCTTC. It specifies CSVEDADGYTF. Combining the CDR3 with reference TRBV29-1 and TRBJ1-2 gives the whole variable domain SAVISQKPSRDICQRGTSLTIQCQVDSQVTMMFWYRQQPGQSLTLIATANQGSEATYESGFVIDKFPISRPNLTFSTLTVSNMSPEDSSIYLCSVEDADGYTFGSGTRLTVV.

J is TRBJ2-5 and V is TRBV5-1, with D uncertain. Per the germline V gene, CDR1 is SGHRS and CDR2 is YFSETQ. The V end lost 1 base, the J end lost 0 bases, and 4 bases lay between the germline ends. The CDR3 totals 13 residues. The CDR3 reads CASSLTNQETQYF. The CDR3 DNA sequence: TGCGCCAGCAGCTTGACAAACCAAGAGACCCAGTACTTC. Variable domain in full (rest from reference TRBV5-1 and TRBJ2-5): KAGVTQTPRYLIKTRGQQVTLSCSPISGHRSVSWYQQTPGQGLQFLFEYFSETQRNKGNFPGRFSGRQFSNSRSEMNVSTLELGDSALYLCASSLTNQETQYFGPGTRLLVL.

The chain couples TRBV19 to TRBJ2-1; TRBD2 agrees at 7 bases. Germline CDR1 LNHDA, CDR2 SQIVND (reference sequence). This CDR3 region has 15 residues. Germline trimming cut 5 bases from V and 7 bases from J; bases unmatched to any gene: 11. The chain's CDR3 is CASSFQRGVRNEQFF. CDR3 bases: TGTGCCAGTAGTTTCCAGCGGGGAGTTCGGAATGAGCAGTTCTTC. The variable domain in full, completed from reference TRBV19 and TRBJ2-1, reads DGGITQSPKYLFRKEGQNVTLSCEQNLNHDAMYWYRQDPGQGLRLIYYSQIVNDFQKGDIAEGYSVSREKKESFPLTVTSAQKNPTAFYLCASSFQRGVRNEQFFGPGTRLTVL.

Here the CDR3 reads CASRPSLGGEGGYTF. The CDR3 DNA follows: TGTGCCAGCAGACCGTCGTTGGGGGGCGAGGGTGGCTACACCTTC. The gene calls are TRBV27 and TRBJ1-2; D is possibly TRBD1 (6 bases). CDR1 and CDR2 (germline): MNHEY, SMNVEV (reference sequence). The CDR3 spans 15 residues. V lost 6 bases and J lost 7, with 21 bases in between.

The V gene is TRBV5-4, the J gene TRBJ1-1; 7 bases align to TRBD1. Germline lookup yields CDR1 SGHNT and CDR2 YYREEE (reference sequence). Unmatched junction bases numbered 9, after V lost 4 bases and J lost 0 bases. This CDR3 contains 16 residues. The CDR3 DNA reads as TGTGCCAGCAGCCTCGGGACAGCTAGAATGAACACTGAAGCTTTCTTT. The encoded protein is CASSLGTARMNTEAFF.